This T cell receptor (beta chain) derives from a study of blood T cells in healthy people across ages. Study-level results: CMV status of donors was unknown, possibly confounding expanded clonotype changes.

This CDR3 region has 13 residues. Germline CDR1 SGHRS, CDR2 YFSETQ. Regarding this clonotype: The antigen remains unidentified. An end of the junction does not agree with germline; a read error may underlie this.

PCR was performed a second time for 7 to 11 cycles using a sample-barcoded 5' primer and a J-beta primer mix. Each cDNA molecule carried a tag from a template-switch adaptor that contained 12 random nucleotides. From the 5' RACE reads, TCRdb called clonotypes with MiXCR, one entry per CDR3 protein. This sample has about 1.4 million distinct CDR3 sequences, with around 55% found just once. V is TRBV5-1 and J is TRBJ2-7, with no clear D. The specimen was blood. The clonotype originates from a man aged 18 to 35 in good health. CDR3 amino acids: CASSLAGLYEQYF. CDR3 coding DNA: TGTGCCAGCAGCTTAGCCGGCCTCTATGAGCAGTACTTC.